The rows below give T cell receptor beta chains drawn from one sample of a study of technical replicates of blood from a handful of donors. The protocol was immunoSEQ multiplex PCR, while the TCRdb copy is restricted to in-frame clones and leaves out a portion. The sample lists about 93,000 clones, roughly 96% occurring once. The sample comprised T cells isolated from PBMCs. These receptors all come from a human donor in good health. The CDR3 runs from the conserved cysteine through the conserved F or W. The D gene is left open where the match is weak. Size values are once, few and many counts, or a class for expanded clones, and some rows have none.

D gene: TRBD1; J gene: TRBJ2-7; clone size: NA; V gene: TRBV30; CDR3 protein: CAWSRQGPSSYEQYF; CDR3 DNA: TGTGCCTGGAGTAGACAGGGACCGAGCTCCTACGAGCAGTACTTC
D gene: TRBD1; J gene: TRBJ2-6; clone size: NA; V gene: TRBV27; CDR3 protein: CASSLRDRAGANVLTF; CDR3 DNA: TGTGCCAGCAGTCTGAGGGACAGGGCGGGGGCCAACGTCCTGACTTTC
D gene: NA; J gene: TRBJ2-7; clone size: NA; V gene: TRBV4-1; CDR3 protein: CASSQDRGHHLLRGYF; CDR3 DNA: TGCGCCAGCAGCCAAGATAGAGGGCACCATCTCCTACGAGGGTACTTC
D gene: TRBD2; J gene: TRBJ2-5; clone size: NA; V gene: TRBV7-9; CDR3 protein: CASSLGITSGINETQYF; CDR3 DNA: TGTGCCAGCAGCTTAGGGATAACTAGCGGGATAAATGAGACCCAGTACTTC
D gene: NA; J gene: TRBJ1-5; clone size: NA; V gene: TRBV10-3; CDR3 protein: CAISTPDQPQHF; CDR3 DNA: TGTGCCATCAGTACACCAGATCAGCCCCAGCATTTT
D gene: NA; J gene: TRBJ2-2; clone size: NA; V gene: TRBV25-1; CDR3 protein: CASSERGRGTGELFF; CDR3 DNA: TGTGCCAGCAGTGAACGGGGCCGGGGGACCGGGGAGCTGTTTTTT
D gene: NA; J gene: TRBJ1-6; clone size: NA; V gene: TRBV7-8; CDR3 protein: CASSQEAGIRSSPLHF; CDR3 DNA: TGTGCCAGCAGCCAGGAAGCCGGGATAAGGAGTTCACCCCTCCACTTT
D gene: TRBD1; J gene: TRBJ2-7; clone size: NA; V gene: TRBV5-4; CDR3 protein: CASSSRQGYEQYF; CDR3 DNA: TGTGCCAGCAGCTCAAGACAGGGGTACGAGCAGTACTTC
D gene: TRBD1; J gene: TRBJ1-6; clone size: NA; V gene: TRBV27; CDR3 protein: CASSLGNRGPYNSPLHF; CDR3 DNA: TGTGCCAGCAGTTTAGGAAACAGGGGGCCCTATAATTCACCCCTCCACTTT
D gene: NA; J gene: TRBJ2-1; clone size: NA; V gene: TRBV6-6; CDR3 protein: CASVPTGPLGNEQFF; CDR3 DNA: TGTGCCAGCGTGCCAACAGGGCCCTTAGGGAATGAGCAGTTCTTC
D gene: TRBD1; J gene: TRBJ2-5; clone size: NA; V gene: TRBV15; CDR3 protein: CATGLAGTGVETQYF; CDR3 DNA: TGTGCAACCGGGCTCGCCGGGACAGGGGTAGAGACCCAGTACTTC
D gene: NA; J gene: TRBJ2-7; clone size: NA; V gene: TRBV27; CDR3 protein: CASSLYGISSYEQYF; CDR3 DNA: TGTGCCAGCAGTTTATACGGGATAAGCTCCTACGAGCAGTACTTC
D gene: TRBD1; J gene: TRBJ2-7; clone size: NA; V gene: TRBV13; CDR3 protein: CASSPAAGQAAYEQYF; CDR3 DNA: TGTGCCAGCAGCCCGGCGGCTGGACAGGCGGCCTACGAGCAGTACTTC
D gene: NA; J gene: TRBJ1-2; clone size: NA; V gene: TRBV11-2; CDR3 protein: CASSSFLSGAPLYGYTF; CDR3 DNA: TGTGCCAGCAGCTCTTTCTTATCAGGGGCCCCTCTCTATGGCTACACCTTC
D gene: NA; J gene: TRBJ1-4; clone size: NA; V gene: TRBV5-8; CDR3 protein: CASSLGAWDEKLFF; CDR3 DNA: TGTGCCAGCAGCTTGGGGGCGTGGGATGAAAAACTGTTTTTT
D gene: NA; J gene: TRBJ1-1; clone size: NA; V gene: TRBV19; CDR3 protein: CASSIWGDSEAFF; CDR3 DNA: TGTGCCAGTAGTATATGGGGAGACTCTGAAGCTTTCTTT
D gene: NA; J gene: TRBJ1-1; clone size: NA; V gene: TRBV1; CDR3 protein: CTSSQDQRGTLTEAFF; CDR3 DNA: TGCACCAGCAGCCAAGATCAACGGGGAACCCTCACTGAAGCTTTCTTT
D gene: NA; J gene: TRBJ2-7; clone size: NA; V gene: TRBV27; CDR3 protein: CASSQSPMISRESVSEQYF; CDR3 DNA: TGTGCCAGCAGTCAAAGCCCTATGATATCCAGGGAAAGTGTTAGCGAGCAGTACTTC
D gene: NA; J gene: TRBJ2-1; clone size: NA; V gene: TRBV15; CDR3 protein: CATSRESLGGRPLYNEQFF; CDR3 DNA: TGTGCCACCAGCAGAGAGAGCCTCGGAGGGAGGCCCCTTTACAATGAGCAGTTCTTC
D gene: NA; J gene: TRBJ2-6; clone size: NA; V gene: TRBV7-3; CDR3 protein: CASSLEGLSAGANVLTF; CDR3 DNA: TGTGCCAGCAGCTTAGAGGGACTCTCAGCTGGGGCCAACGTCCTGACTTTC
D gene: TRBD2; J gene: TRBJ2-5; clone size: NA; V gene: TRBV9; CDR3 protein: CASSPTSGQETQYF; CDR3 DNA: TGTGCCAGCAGCCCAACTAGCGGCCAAGAGACCCAGTACTTC
D gene: TRBD2; J gene: TRBJ2-1; clone size: NA; V gene: TRBV7-9; CDR3 protein: CASSPGLAGGNEQFF; CDR3 DNA: TGTGCCAGCAGCCCGGGACTAGCGGGGGGGAATGAGCAGTTCTTC
D gene: TRBD1; J gene: TRBJ1-5; clone size: NA; V gene: TRBV30; CDR3 protein: CAWSRDREKGNQPQHF; CDR3 DNA: TGTGCCTGGAGCCGGGACAGGGAGAAGGGCAATCAGCCCCAGCATTTT
D gene: NA; J gene: TRBJ2-7; clone size: once; V gene: TRBV7-9; CDR3 protein: CASSLVFLLVEDEQYF; CDR3 DNA: TGTGCCAGCAGCTTAGTTTTTCTTCTAGTCGAAGACGAGCAGTACTTC
D gene: TRBD1; J gene: TRBJ2-3; clone size: NA; V gene: TRBV6-1; CDR3 protein: CASSPDRGGTDTQYF; CDR3 DNA: TGTGCCAGCAGTCCGGACAGGGGGGGCACAGATACGCAGTATTTT
D gene: NA; J gene: TRBJ2-7; clone size: NA; V gene: TRBV18; CDR3 protein: CASSPPNPYEQYF; CDR3 DNA: TGTGCCAGCTCCCCCCCCAATCCCTACGAGCAGTACTTC
D gene: TRBD2; J gene: TRBJ2-1; clone size: NA; V gene: TRBV2; CDR3 protein: CAGRGGSYNEQFF; CDR3 DNA: TGTGCCGGACGGGGGGGATCCTACAATGAGCAGTTCTTC
D gene: TRBD1; J gene: TRBJ2-7; clone size: NA; V gene: TRBV19; CDR3 protein: CASSIRDRVYEQYF; CDR3 DNA: TGTGCCAGTAGTATTAGGGACAGGGTGTACGAGCAGTACTTC
D gene: NA; J gene: TRBJ1-5; clone size: NA; V gene: TRBV15; CDR3 protein: CATSRSNNQPQHF; CDR3 DNA: TGTGCCACCAGCAGGTCTAATAATCAGCCCCAGCATTTT
D gene: TRBD2; J gene: TRBJ2-7; clone size: NA; V gene: TRBV5-4; CDR3 protein: CASSLTSGGYEQYF; CDR3 DNA: TGTGCCAGCAGCTTGACTAGCGGGGGGTACGAGCAGTACTTC
D gene: TRBD1; J gene: TRBJ2-3; clone size: NA; V gene: TRBV12-5; CDR3 protein: CASGLVLAGGGSADTQYF; CDR3 DNA: TGTGCTAGTGGTTTGGTACTTGCAGGGGGCGGGTCAGCAGATACGCAGTATTTT
D gene: TRBD2; J gene: TRBJ2-7; clone size: NA; V gene: TRBV27; CDR3 protein: CASKRDGTYEQYF; CDR3 DNA: TGTGCCAGCAAGCGGGACGGCACCTACGAGCAGTACTTC
D gene: NA; J gene: TRBJ2-7; clone size: once; V gene: TRBV18; CDR3 protein: CASSPARIHEQYF; CDR3 DNA: TGTGCCAGCTCACCTGCCAGAATCCACGAGCAGTACTTC
D gene: NA; J gene: TRBJ1-2; clone size: NA; V gene: TRBV10-3; CDR3 protein: CAISETPEANYGYTF; CDR3 DNA: TGTGCCATCAGTGAAACTCCCGAAGCTAACTATGGCTACACCTTC
D gene: NA; J gene: TRBJ1-5; clone size: NA; V gene: TRBV18; CDR3 protein: CASSPRGTGDQPQHF; CDR3 DNA: TGTGCCAGCTCACCCCGGGGGACCGGTGATCAGCCCCAGCATTTT
D gene: NA; J gene: TRBJ1-4; clone size: NA; V gene: TRBV30; CDR3 protein: CAWSRGTVEKLFF; CDR3 DNA: TGTGCCTGGAGTAGGGGGACGGTTGAAAAACTGTTTTTT
D gene: NA; J gene: TRBJ1-5; clone size: NA; V gene: TRBV2; CDR3 protein: CASSEDYSNQPQHF; CDR3 DNA: TGTGCCAGCAGTGAAGACTATAGCAATCAGCCCCAGCATTTT
D gene: TRBD2; J gene: TRBJ2-5; clone size: NA; V gene: TRBV7-2; CDR3 protein: CASSYGRREGTQYF; CDR3 DNA: TGTGCCAGCAGCTACGGACGGCGGGAGGGGACCCAGTACTTC
D gene: TRBD2; J gene: TRBJ2-7; clone size: NA; V gene: TRBV19; CDR3 protein: CASSKGRGSYEQYF; CDR3 DNA: TGTGCCAGTAGTAAGGGGAGGGGCTCCTACGAGCAGTACTTC
D gene: NA; J gene: TRBJ2-2; clone size: NA; V gene: TRBV4-1; CDR3 protein: CASSHARGTGELFF; CDR3 DNA: TGCGCCAGCAGCCATGCCCGAGGTACCGGGGAGCTGTTTTTT
D gene: TRBD1; J gene: TRBJ1-1; clone size: NA; V gene: TRBV30; CDR3 protein: CAWRTGVNTEAFF; CDR3 DNA: TGTGCCTGGCGGACAGGGGTGAACACTGAAGCTTTCTTT
D gene: NA; J gene: TRBJ1-5; clone size: once; V gene: TRBV6-6; CDR3 protein: CASSYSGGEGQHF; CDR3 DNA: TGTGCCAGCAGTTACTCTGGGGGGGAAGGCCAGCATTTT
D gene: NA; J gene: TRBJ2-3; clone size: once; V gene: TRBV5-1; CDR3 protein: CASSLGLSTDTQYF; CDR3 DNA: TGCGCCAGCAGCCTGGGACTGAGCACAGATACGCAGTATTTT
D gene: NA; J gene: TRBJ2-4; clone size: NA; V gene: TRBV5-8; CDR3 protein: CASSFKQGQPLLAKNIQYF; CDR3 DNA: TGTGCCAGCAGCTTTAAGCAGGGCCAACCTCTTCTAGCCAAAAACATTCAGTACTTC
D gene: TRBD1; J gene: TRBJ1-5; clone size: NA; V gene: TRBV2; CDR3 protein: CASMGTDQPQHF; CDR3 DNA: TGTGCCAGCATGGGGACAGATCAGCCCCAGCATTTT
D gene: NA; J gene: TRBJ1-1; clone size: NA; V gene: TRBV2; CDR3 protein: CASSSGQQAFF; CDR3 DNA: TGTGCCAGCAGCTCAGGACAGCAAGCTTTCTTT
D gene: TRBD2; J gene: TRBJ2-7; clone size: few; V gene: TRBV7-9; CDR3 protein: CASSTDEREDSYEQYF; CDR3 DNA: TGTGCCAGCAGCACGGACGAGCGGGAAGACTCCTACGAGCAGTACTTC
D gene: NA; J gene: TRBJ2-7; clone size: NA; V gene: TRBV9; CDR3 protein: CASSVKRSDEQYF; CDR3 DNA: TGTGCCAGCAGCGTAAAGCGGTCAGACGAGCAGTACTTC
D gene: TRBD1; J gene: TRBJ2-7; clone size: NA; V gene: TRBV7-2; CDR3 protein: CASSRLQGLHEQYF; CDR3 DNA: TGTGCCAGCAGCCGATTACAGGGGTTACACGAGCAGTACTTC
D gene: TRBD2; J gene: TRBJ2-7; clone size: NA; V gene: TRBV4-1; CDR3 protein: CASSQGGGTSGTEEQYF; CDR3 DNA: TGCGCCAGCAGCCAAGGAGGGGGGACTAGCGGGACCGAAGAGCAGTACTTC